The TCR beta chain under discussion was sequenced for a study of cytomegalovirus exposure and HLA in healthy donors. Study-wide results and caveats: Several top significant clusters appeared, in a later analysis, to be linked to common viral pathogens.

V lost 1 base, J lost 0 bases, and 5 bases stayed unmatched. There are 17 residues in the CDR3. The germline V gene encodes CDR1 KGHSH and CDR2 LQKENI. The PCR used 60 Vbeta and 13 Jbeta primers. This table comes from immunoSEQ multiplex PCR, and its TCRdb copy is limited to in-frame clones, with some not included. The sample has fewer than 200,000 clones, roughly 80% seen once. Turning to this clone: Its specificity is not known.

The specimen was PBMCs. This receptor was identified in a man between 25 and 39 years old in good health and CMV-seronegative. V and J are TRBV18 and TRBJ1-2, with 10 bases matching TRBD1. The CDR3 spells CASSPQGQGYTNYGYTF. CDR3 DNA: TGTGCCAGCTCACCACAGGGACAGGGGTACACTAACTATGGCTACACCTTC.